This T cell receptor beta chain was sequenced in a study of vaccination and CD4 T cells after COVID-19. The study's findings and limits: In convalescent patients, a median approximately 86% of post-vaccine SARS-CoV-2-reactive clones appeared only after vaccination.

The CDR3 has 11 residues. V lost 4 bases to trimming and J lost 5 bases, with 5 bases between them. Germline loops: CDR1 SNHLY, CDR2 FYNNEI. The Oncomine TCR Beta short-read assay sequenced DNA from cultured CD4+ T cells. TCRdb passed the PCR reads through MiXCR, listing each CDR3 protein once. The data show approximately 27,000 distinct CDR3 sequences, roughly 38% seen once. Documented time point: late sampling 161 to 241 days after vaccination in a few convalescent patients. Treatment indicated: approximately 10-day PBMC culture with coronavirus spike peptide pools or control peptides (ViraFEST assay). Each well held over 1.5 million PBMCs in IL-2 (roughly 10 IU/ml) medium with approximately 9.1 ug/ml peptide pools. A remark on this clonotype: Its cognate antigen is unknown.

The chain joins TRBV2 to TRBJ2-5; D not resolved. The source was CD4+ T cells from blood, cultured in vitro, collected about 7 months after SARS-CoV-2 vaccination. The receptor comes from a human donor who had recovered from COVID-19. CDR3 residues: CASSATETQYF. In DNA form, the CDR3 reads TGTGCCAGCAGTGCGACTGAGACCCAGTACTTC.